This T cell receptor beta chain was identified during a study of T cell responses to AZD1222 COVID-19 vaccine. Assay used: immunoSEQ multiplex PCR; TCRdb lists only in-frame clones, some missing. The table has around 130,000 clones, roughly 86% seen once. Germline assignment: CDR1 GTSNPN and CDR2 SVGIG (reference sequence). The CDR3 is made up of 15 amino acids. V was trimmed by 1 base and J by 0 bases, leaving 10 bases between them. This clone was detected once. The antigen remains unidentified. General observations from the study: At 160-218 and 743-854, vaccine-associated CD4 TCRs were dominant, and they spanned spike.

The chain has TRBV30 and TRBJ1-5; D unclear. Here the sequenced sample was peripheral blood, taken 28 days after the second AZD1222 dose. The receptor was isolated from an adult who received the AZD1222 COVID-19 vaccine. The DNA of the CDR3 is TGTGCCTGGAGTGAAGGAAGCATTAGCAATCAGCCCCAGCATTTT. It specifies CAWSEGSISNQPQHF.